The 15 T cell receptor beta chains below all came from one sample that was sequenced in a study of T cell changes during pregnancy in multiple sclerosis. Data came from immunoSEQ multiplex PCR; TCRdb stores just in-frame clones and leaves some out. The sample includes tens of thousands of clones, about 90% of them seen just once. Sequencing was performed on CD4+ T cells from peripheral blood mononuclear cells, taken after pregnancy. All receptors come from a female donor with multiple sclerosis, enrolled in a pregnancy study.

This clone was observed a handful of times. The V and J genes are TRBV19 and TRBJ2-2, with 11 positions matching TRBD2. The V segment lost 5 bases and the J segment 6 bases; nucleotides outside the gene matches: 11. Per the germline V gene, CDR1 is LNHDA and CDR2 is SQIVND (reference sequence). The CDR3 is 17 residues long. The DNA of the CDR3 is TGTGCCAGTAGTCCGAACCCCATAGCGGGGGGGCCCGGGGAGCTGTTTTTT. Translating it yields CASSPNPIAGGPGELFF.

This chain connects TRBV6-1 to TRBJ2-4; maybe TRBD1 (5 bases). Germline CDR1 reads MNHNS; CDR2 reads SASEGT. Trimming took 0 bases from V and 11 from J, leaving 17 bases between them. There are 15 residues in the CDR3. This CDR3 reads CASSEALGLLGFQYF. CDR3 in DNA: TGTGCCAGCAGTGAAGCGTTGGGGCTCCTAGGCTTTCAGTACTTC.

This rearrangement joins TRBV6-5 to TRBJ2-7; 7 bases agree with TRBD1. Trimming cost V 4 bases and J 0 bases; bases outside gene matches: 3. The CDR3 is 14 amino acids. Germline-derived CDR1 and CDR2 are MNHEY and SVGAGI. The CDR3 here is CASSFGTVSYEQYF. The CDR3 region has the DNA TGTGCCAGCAGTTTCGGGACAGTCTCCTACGAGCAGTACTTC.

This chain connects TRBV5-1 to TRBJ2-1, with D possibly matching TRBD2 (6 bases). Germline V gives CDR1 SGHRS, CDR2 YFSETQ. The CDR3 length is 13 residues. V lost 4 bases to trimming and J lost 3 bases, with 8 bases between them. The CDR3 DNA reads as TGCGCCAGCAGCGTGGGACTCTACAATGAGCAGTTCTTC. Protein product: CASSVGLYNEQFF.

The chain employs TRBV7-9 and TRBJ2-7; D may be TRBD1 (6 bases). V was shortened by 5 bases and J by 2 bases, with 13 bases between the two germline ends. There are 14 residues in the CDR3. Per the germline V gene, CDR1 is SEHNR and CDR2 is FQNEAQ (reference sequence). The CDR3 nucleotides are TGTGCCAGCAGCCCGCAGGGGCCCGCCTACGAGCAGTACTTC. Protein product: CASSPQGPAYEQYF.

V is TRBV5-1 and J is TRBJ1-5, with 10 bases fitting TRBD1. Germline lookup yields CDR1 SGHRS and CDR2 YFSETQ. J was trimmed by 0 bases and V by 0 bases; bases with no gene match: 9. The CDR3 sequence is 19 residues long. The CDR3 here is CASSLAPGQGPYSNQPQHF. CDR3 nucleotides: TGCGCCAGCAGCTTGGCCCCGGGACAGGGGCCTTATAGCAATCAGCCCCAGCATTTT.

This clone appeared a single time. CDR3 loop: CAASGTGYEQYF. CDR3 bases: TGTGCCGCTTCCGGGACAGGGTACGAGCAGTACTTC. The V gene is TRBV2, the J gene TRBJ2-7, with 9 bases fitting TRBD1. This CDR3 region has 12 residues. Trimming cost V 11 bases and J 4 bases; bases outside gene matches: 6. Germline lookup yields CDR1 SNHLY and CDR2 FYNNEI.

CDR3 in amino acids: CASSLGTGPNYGYTF. The DNA for the CDR3 is TGTGCCAGCAGCTTGGGGACAGGGCCTAACTATGGCTACACCTTC. The chain is built from TRBV7-9 and TRBJ1-2; TRBD1 matches 9 bases. Germline loops: CDR1 SEHNR, CDR2 FQNEAQ (reference sequence). This CDR3 spans 15 amino acids. The J segment lost 0 bases and the V segment lost 3 bases, leaving 2 bases of the junction unmatched.

CDR3 residues: CSGGQGVADGYTF. CDR3 nucleotide sequence: TGCAGCGGCGGACAGGGAGTCGCGGATGGCTACACCTTC. The rearrangement uses TRBV29-1 and TRBJ1-2; 8 nucleotides match TRBD1. Germline CDR1 is SQVTM and CDR2 is ANQGSEA. This CDR3 has 13 residues. The V segment lost 7 bases and the J segment 6 bases; nucleotides outside the gene matches: 10.

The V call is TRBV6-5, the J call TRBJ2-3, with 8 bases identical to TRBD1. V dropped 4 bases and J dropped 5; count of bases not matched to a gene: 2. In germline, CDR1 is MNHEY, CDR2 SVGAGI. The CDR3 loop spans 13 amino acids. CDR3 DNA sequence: TGTGCCAGCAGTTTCGACAGGGGAGATACGCAGTATTTT. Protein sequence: CASSFDRGDTQYF.

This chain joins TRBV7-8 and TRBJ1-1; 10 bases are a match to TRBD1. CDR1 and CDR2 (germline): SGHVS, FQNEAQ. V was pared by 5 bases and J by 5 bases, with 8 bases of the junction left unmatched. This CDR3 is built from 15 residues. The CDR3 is CASSLLDRGQTEAFF. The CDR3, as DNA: TGTGCCAGCAGCCTACTCGACAGGGGGCAAACTGAAGCTTTCTTT.

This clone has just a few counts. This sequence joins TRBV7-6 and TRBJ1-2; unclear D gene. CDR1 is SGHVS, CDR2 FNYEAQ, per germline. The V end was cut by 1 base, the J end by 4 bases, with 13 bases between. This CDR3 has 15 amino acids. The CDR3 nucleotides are TGTGCCAGCAGCTTAGACGCGGGGTCCGGCTATGGCTACACCTTC. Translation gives CASSLDAGSGYGYTF. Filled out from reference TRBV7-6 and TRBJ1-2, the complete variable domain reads GAGVSQSPRYKVTKRGQDVALRCDPISGHVSLYWYRQALGQGPEFLTYFNYEAQQDKSGLPNDRFSAERPEGSISTLTIQRTEQRDSAMYRCASSLDAGSGYGYTFGSGTRLTVV.

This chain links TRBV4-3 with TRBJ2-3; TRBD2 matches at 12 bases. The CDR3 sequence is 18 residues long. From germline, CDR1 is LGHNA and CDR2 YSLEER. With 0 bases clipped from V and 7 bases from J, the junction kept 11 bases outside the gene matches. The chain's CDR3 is CASSQEGPPSGGAYTQYF. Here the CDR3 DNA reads TGCGCCAGCAGCCAAGAGGGCCCCCCTAGCGGGGGGGCCTATACGCAGTATTTT.

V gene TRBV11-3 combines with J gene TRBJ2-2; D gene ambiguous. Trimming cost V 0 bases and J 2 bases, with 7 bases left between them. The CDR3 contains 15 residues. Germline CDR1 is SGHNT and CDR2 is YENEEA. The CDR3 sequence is CASSLEPLNTGELFF. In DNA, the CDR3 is TGTGCCAGCAGCTTAGAGCCACTAAACACCGGGGAGCTGTTTTTT. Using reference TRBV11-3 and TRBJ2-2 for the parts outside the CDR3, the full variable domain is EAGVVQSPRYKIIEKKQPVAFWCNPISGHNTLYWYLQNLGQGPELLIRYENEEAVDDSQLPKDRFSAERLKGVDSTLKIQPAELGDSAVYLCASSLEPLNTGELFFGEGSRLTVL.

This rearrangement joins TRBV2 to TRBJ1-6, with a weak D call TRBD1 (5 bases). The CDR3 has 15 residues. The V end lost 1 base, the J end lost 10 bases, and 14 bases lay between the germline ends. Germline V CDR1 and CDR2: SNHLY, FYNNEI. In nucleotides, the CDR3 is TGTGCCAGCAGTGAAGTCGTCGGGGGGGGGTCACCCCTCCACTTT. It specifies CASSEVVGGGSPLHF.